The rows below give T cell receptor beta chains drawn from one sample of a study of identical twins. MiXCR, run by TCRdb on the 5' RACE reads, gives a single entry per CDR3 protein. Of about 490,000 distinct CDR3 sequences in the sample, over 12% were seen once. The same data also contributed to another study, on yellow fever vaccine responses in identical twins.

Material: CD4+ T cells sorted from blood. The receptors originated from a young woman in good health. Each CDR3 is given without its conserved first and last residue.

j_gene,v_gene,CDR3aa
TRBJ2-1,TRBV2,ASGGIGSYNEQF
TRBJ1-5,TRBV12-3/TRBV12-4,ASRNDRNSNQPQH
TRBJ2-1,TRBV12-3/TRBV12-4,ASSSGYDSGPQF
TRBJ2-3,TRBV5-5,ASSPREMAPGTDTQY
TRBJ2-5,TRBV7-6,ASSPQLAGGWY
TRBJ2-5,TRBV15,ATSRRSGGFQETQY
TRBJ2-5,TRBV27,ASSLEREGAQY
TRBJ2-2,TRBV20-1,SARDRRGWAGELF
TRBJ2-1,TRBV11-2,ASSFGGATYNEQF
TRBJ2-5,TRBV5-1,ASSLGLRKETQY
TRBJ2-7,TRBV20-1,SASPGTTWEQY
TRBJ2-1,TRBV5-1,ASSLGPDEQF
TRBJ2-7,TRBV4-1,ASSQVKEGPSGEQY
TRBJ2-3,TRBV28,ASTGAGGNTDTQY
TRBJ2-3,TRBV20-1,SAPLPLAGLTDTQY
TRBJ2-3,TRBV5-6,ASSRRSSTDTQY
TRBJ2-1,TRBV3-1,ASSPYSGGNNEQF
TRBJ2-4,TRBV2,ASSVPRMDGKNIQY
TRBJ2-5,TRBV3-1,ASSQTDETQY
TRBJ2-3,TRBV5-5,ASSPRGQVLSTDTQY
TRBJ2-1,TRBV24-1,ATSDFPGYNEQF
TRBJ2-5,TRBV6-5,ASSYGLGTDYQETQY
TRBJ1-1,TRBV5-1,ASSLSRGITEAF
TRBJ2-3,TRBV2,ASTLEAGGVTDTQY
TRBJ1-1,TRBV7-9,ASSYPDRGGLAEAF
TRBJ2-2,TRBV14,ASSLAGKGTGELF